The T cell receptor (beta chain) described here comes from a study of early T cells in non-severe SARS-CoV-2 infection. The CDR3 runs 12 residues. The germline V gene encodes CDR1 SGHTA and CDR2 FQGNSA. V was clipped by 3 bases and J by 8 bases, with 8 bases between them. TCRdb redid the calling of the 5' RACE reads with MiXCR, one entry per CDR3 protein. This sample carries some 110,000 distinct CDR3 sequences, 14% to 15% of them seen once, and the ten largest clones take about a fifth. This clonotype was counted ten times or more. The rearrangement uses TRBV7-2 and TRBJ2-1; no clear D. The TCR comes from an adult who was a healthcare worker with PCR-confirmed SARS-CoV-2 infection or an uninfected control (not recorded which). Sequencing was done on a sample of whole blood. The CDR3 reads CASSLSTYEQFF. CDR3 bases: TGTGCCAGCAGCTTGTCGACATATGAGCAGTTCTTC.